Below are 5 T cell receptor beta chains sequenced from a single sample in a study of blood T cell repertoires in COVID-19. Clones were read by immunoSEQ multiplex PCR, and TCRdb kept only the in-frame ones, dropping some. The sample lists roughly 220,000 clones; about 88% were seen once. Material: peripheral blood. The receptors shown here come from a woman aged 45-60 years with COVID-19, enrolled during active disease.

This chain joins TRBV6-5 and TRBJ2-3, with TRBD1 identical over 10 bases. The CDR3 has 15 residues. CDR1 is MNHEY and CDR2 is SVGAGI in the germline V gene. With 9 bases clipped from V and 0 bases from J, the junction kept 6 bases outside the gene matches. The CDR3 here is CASRTGGGSTDTQYF. The DNA for the CDR3 is TGTGCCAGTCGGACAGGGGGTGGGAGCACAGATACGCAGTATTTT.

This rearrangement joins TRBV6-5 to TRBJ2-5; D remains ambiguous. The germline gives CDR1 MNHEY, CDR2 SVGAGI. The V gene lost 0 bases and the J gene lost 4 bases, with 12 bases spanning the gap. The CDR3 runs to 15 residues. The CDR3 loop reads CASSYSNRRGETQYF. The CDR3 DNA is TGTGCCAGCAGTTACTCGAATCGACGCGGAGAGACCCAGTACTTC.

V and J are TRBV27 and TRBJ2-7; D unclear. The length of the CDR3 is 13 residues. V lost 2 bases and J lost 0, with 5 bases in between. Germline V lookup: CDR1 MNHEY, CDR2 SMNVEV (reference sequence). CDR3 region: CASSLQDSYEQYF. The CDR3 DNA sequence: TGTGCCAGCAGTTTACAGGACTCCTACGAGCAGTACTTC.

V usage is TRBV12-3 or TRBV12-4 and J usage is TRBJ2-2; no clear D gene. The germline V and J ends were trimmed by 4 bases and 5 bases, with 8 bases remaining between them. The CDR3 length is 13 residues. CDR3 sequence: CASSSTRTGELFF. The CDR3 DNA reads as TGTGCCAGCAGTTCGACGAGGACCGGGGAGCTGTTTTTT.

This clone was counted once. The chain recombines TRBV6-2 or TRBV6-3 with TRBJ2-4; D possibly corresponds to TRBD2 (5 bases). Trimming removed 4 bases at V and 2 bases at J, with 12 bases between. The CDR3 length is 15 residues. CDR1 MNHEY and CDR2 SVGEGT come from the germline V gene. CDR3 protein: CASSSLRESKNIQYF. The CDR3 nucleotides read TGTGCCAGCAGTTCCCTACGGGAATCCAAAAACATTCAGTACTTC.